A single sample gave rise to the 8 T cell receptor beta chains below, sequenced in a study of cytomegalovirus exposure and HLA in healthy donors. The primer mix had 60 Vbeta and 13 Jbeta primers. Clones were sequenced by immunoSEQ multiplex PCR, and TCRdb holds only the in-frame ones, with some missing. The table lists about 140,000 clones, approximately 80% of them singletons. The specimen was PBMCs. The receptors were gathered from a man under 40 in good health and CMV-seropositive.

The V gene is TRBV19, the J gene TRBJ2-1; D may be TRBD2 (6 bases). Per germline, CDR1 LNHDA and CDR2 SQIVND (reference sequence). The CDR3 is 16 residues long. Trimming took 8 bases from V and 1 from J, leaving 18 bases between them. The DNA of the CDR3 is TGTGCCAGTGGAGTAGCGGAGTCCGGGTCCTACAATGAGCAGTTCTTC. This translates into CASGVAESGSYNEQFF.

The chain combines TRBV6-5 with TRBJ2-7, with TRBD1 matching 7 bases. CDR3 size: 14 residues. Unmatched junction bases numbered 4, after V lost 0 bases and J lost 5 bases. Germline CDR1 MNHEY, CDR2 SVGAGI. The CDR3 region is CASSYSDRFNEQYF. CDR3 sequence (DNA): TGTGCCAGCAGTTACTCGGACAGGTTCAACGAGCAGTACTTC.

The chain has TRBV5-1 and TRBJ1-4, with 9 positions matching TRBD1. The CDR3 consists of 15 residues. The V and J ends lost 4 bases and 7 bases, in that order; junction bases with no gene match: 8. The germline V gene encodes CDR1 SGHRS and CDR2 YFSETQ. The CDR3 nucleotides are TGCGCCAGCAGCCCCGGACAGGGGTTTGGTGAAAAACTGTTTTTT. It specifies CASSPGQGFGEKLFF.

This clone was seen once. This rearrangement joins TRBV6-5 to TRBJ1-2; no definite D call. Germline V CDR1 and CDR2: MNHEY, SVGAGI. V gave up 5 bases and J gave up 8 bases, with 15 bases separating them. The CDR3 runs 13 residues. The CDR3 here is CASSQTAFGGYTF. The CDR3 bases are TGTGCCAGCAGTCAAACAGCCTTCGGAGGCTACACCTTC.

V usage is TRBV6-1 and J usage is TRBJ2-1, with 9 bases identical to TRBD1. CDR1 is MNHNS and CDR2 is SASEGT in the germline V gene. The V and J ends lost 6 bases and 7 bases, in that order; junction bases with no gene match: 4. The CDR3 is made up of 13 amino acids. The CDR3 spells CASRETGGNEQFF. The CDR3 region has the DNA TGTGCCAGCAGGGAGACAGGGGGGAATGAGCAGTTCTTC.

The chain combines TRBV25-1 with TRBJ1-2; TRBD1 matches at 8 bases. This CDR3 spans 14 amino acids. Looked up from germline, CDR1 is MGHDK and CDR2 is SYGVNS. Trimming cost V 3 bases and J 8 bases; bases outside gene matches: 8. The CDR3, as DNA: TGTGCCAGCAGTGACAACACAGGGGGTGTGGGCTACACCTTC. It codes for CASSDNTGGVGYTF.

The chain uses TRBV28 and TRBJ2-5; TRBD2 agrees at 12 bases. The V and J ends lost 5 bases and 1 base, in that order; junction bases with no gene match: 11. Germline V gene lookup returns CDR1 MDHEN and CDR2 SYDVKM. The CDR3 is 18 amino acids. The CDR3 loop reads CASSMTSGRGGVQETQYF. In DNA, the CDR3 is TGTGCCAGCAGTATGACTAGCGGGAGAGGAGGGGTCCAAGAGACCCAGTACTTC.

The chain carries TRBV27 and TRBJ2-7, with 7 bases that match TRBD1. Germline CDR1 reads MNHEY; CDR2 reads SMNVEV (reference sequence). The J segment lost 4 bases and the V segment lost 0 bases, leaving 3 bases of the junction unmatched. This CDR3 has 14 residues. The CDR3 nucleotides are TGTGCCAGCAGTTTATCCTCAGGGGGATACGAGCAGTACTTC. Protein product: CASSLSSGGYEQYF.